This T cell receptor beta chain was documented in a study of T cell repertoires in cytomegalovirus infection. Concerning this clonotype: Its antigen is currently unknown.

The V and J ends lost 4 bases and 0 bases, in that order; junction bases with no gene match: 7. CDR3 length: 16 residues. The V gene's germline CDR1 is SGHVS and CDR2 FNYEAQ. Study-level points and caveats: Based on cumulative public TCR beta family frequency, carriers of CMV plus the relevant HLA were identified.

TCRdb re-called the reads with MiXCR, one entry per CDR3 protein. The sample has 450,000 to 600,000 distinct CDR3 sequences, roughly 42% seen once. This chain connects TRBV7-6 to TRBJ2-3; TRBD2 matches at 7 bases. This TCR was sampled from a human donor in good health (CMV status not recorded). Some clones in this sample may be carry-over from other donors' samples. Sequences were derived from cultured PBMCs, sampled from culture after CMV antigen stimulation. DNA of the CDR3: TGTGCCAGCAGCTCCCAAGCGGGACCTAGCACAGATACGCAGTATTTT. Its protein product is CASSSQAGPSTDTQYF.